The 5 T cell receptor beta chains reported below all come from one sample, sequenced in a study of cytotoxic CD8 clonotypes in ibrutinib-treated CLL. Repertoires were generated with immunoSEQ multiplex PCR, while TCRdb's copy carries only in-frame clones and drops some. The repertoire holds roughly 300,000 clones, with roughly four fifths as singletons. The specimen comprised PBMCs, sampled at disease progression, from a patient treated with ibrutinib. The receptors originated from a human donor with chronic lymphocytic leukemia.

The DNA of the CDR3 is TGTGCCAGCAGCTTGGGATTCTGGGAGCAGTTCTTC. Translated: CASSLGFWEQFF. The chain recombines TRBV11-2 with TRBJ2-1; D is uncertain. The V gene's germline CDR1 is SGHAT and CDR2 FQNNGV. The CDR3 sequence is 12 residues long. V dropped 3 bases and J dropped 10 bases, with 10 bases sitting between them.

The V and J genes are TRBV6-1 and TRBJ2-7, with D perhaps TRBD1 (5 bases). Trimming removed 1 base from V and 7 bases from J, with 17 bases in between. Per germline, CDR1 MNHNS and CDR2 SASEGT. The CDR3 spans 15 residues. CDR3 nucleotides: TGTGCCAGCAGTGAAGTAGGGGTCCCTCGGTTTGAGCAGTACTTC. Protein sequence: CASSEVGVPRFEQYF.

The V call is TRBV19, the J call TRBJ1-2; no clear D. Trimming took off 5 bases at V and 6 bases at J, with 13 bases between the two ends. Looked up from germline, CDR1 is LNHDA and CDR2 is SQIVND (reference sequence). The CDR3 runs to 13 residues. The CDR3 region is CASSPQRTDGYTF. The CDR3 DNA follows: TGTGCCAGTAGTCCTCAACGAACCGATGGCTACACCTTC.

This chain joins TRBV15 and TRBJ2-5; D perhaps matches TRBD1 (6 bases). CDR1 LNHNV and CDR2 YYDKDF come from the germline V gene (reference sequence). CDR3 length: 13 amino acids. With 2 bases removed from V and 3 bases from J, the gap between germline ends came to 7 bases. CDR3 loop: CATSRNREETQYF. The CDR3 DNA sequence: TGTGCCACCAGCAGAAACAGGGAAGAGACCCAGTACTTC.

The gene calls are TRBV7-2 and TRBJ1-3; D perhaps matches TRBD1 (5 bases). The germline V and J ends were trimmed by 1 base and 4 bases, with 5 bases remaining between them. The CDR3 contains 13 residues. Germline V gene lookup returns CDR1 SGHTA and CDR2 FQGNSA. DNA of the CDR3: TGTGCCAGCAGCTTAGGACAGGGAAACACCATATATTTT. This encodes CASSLGQGNTIYF. The full variable domain, its missing parts supplied by reference TRBV7-2 and TRBJ1-3, is GAGVSQSPSNKVTEKGKDVELRCDPISGHTALYWYRQSLGQGLEFLIYFQGNSAPDKSGLPSDRFSAERTGGSVSTLTIQRTQQEDSAVYLCASSLGQGNTIYFGEGSWLTVV.